What follows is one TCR beta chain and its context. RNA was extracted from bulk tissue without any cell sorting. The library came from three nested PCR rounds adapted from ARM-PCR protocols. TCRdb analysed the multiplex PCR reads with MiXCR anew, one entry per CDR3 protein. The repertoire holds roughly 150,000 distinct CDR3 sequences, 60% to 70% seen once, with around a sixth in the top ten. These data belong to a study of tumor and adjacent non-tumor tissue in lung cancer. The overall study: Each sample yielded roughly 4 million productive TCRbeta reads on average.

The germline CDR1 and CDR2 sequences are KGHSH and LQKENI. The CDR3 length is 16 residues. V was clipped by 2 bases and J by 6 bases, with 14 bases between them. The TCR sequence derives from a man in his sixties with small cell lung cancer. The gene calls are TRBV18 and TRBJ2-6, with TRBD2 as a possible D gene (5 bases). The sequenced sample consisted of lung tumor tissue. The CDR3 sequence: CASSPAGPTEANVLTF. CDR3 nucleotides: TGTGCCAGCTCACCAGCGGGCCCCACTGAGGCCAACGTCCTGACTTTC.